The source of this T cell receptor beta chain is a study of T-cell reconstitution after alpha-beta-depleted transplantation in children. This clonotype was observed at least ten times. The CDR3 totals 14 residues. The V gene's germline CDR1 is LGHNA and CDR2 YSLEER. Trimming took off 2 bases at V and 0 bases at J, with 7 bases between the two ends. This sample's TCRbeta library carried unique molecular identifier barcodes. TCRdb passed the PCR reads through MiXCR, listing each CDR3 protein once. Here the sample spans approximately 88,000 distinct CDR3 sequences, approximately 12% being singletons. This chain joins TRBV4-3 and TRBJ1-1; D call uncertain. The source material was PBMCs from the stem cell graft donor, sampled from the stem cell graft. The sequence came from a human donor who donated a stem cell graft to a child with inherited bone marrow failure. The CDR3 protein is CASSQQQMNTEAFF. The CDR3 DNA sequence: TGCGCCAGCAGCCAACAACAGATGAACACTGAAGCTTTCTTT.